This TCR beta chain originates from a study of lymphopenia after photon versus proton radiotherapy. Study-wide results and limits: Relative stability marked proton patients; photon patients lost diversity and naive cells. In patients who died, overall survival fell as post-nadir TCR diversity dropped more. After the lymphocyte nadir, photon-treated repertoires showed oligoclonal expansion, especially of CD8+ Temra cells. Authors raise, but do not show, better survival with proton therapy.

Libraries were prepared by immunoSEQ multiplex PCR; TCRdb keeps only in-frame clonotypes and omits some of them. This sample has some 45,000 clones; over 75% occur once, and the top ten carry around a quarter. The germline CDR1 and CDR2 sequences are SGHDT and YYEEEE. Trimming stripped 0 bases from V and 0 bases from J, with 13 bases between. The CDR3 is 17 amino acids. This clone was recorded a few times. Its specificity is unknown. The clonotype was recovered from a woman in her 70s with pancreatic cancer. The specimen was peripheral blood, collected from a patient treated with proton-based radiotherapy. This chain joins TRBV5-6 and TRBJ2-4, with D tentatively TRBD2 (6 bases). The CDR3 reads CASSLVLGGRAKNIQYF. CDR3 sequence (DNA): TGTGCCAGCAGCTTGGTGCTCGGGGGACGAGCCAAAAACATTCAGTACTTC. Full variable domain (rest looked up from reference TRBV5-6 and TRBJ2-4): DAGVTQSPTHLIKTRGQQVTLRCSPKSGHDTVSWYQQALGQGPQFIFQYYEEEERQRGNFPDRFSGHQFPNYSSELNVNALLLGDSALYLCASSLVLGGRAKNIQYFGAGTRLSVL.